The clone carrying this T cell receptor (beta chain) was found many times. Its antigen is as yet unknown. Together with a sample-barcoded 5' primer, a J-beta primer mix was included in a second PCR lasting roughly 6 to 12 cycles. A template-switch adaptor that had 12 random nucleotides put a tag on each cDNA molecule. TCRdb independently ran MiXCR on the 5' RACE reads; one entry per CDR3 protein. The profile shows 650,000 to 700,000 distinct CDR3 sequences, roughly 30% of them singletons. The CDR3 is 14 residues long. Trimming cost V 4 bases and J 6 bases; bases outside gene matches: 6. Germline lookup yields CDR1 SGHTA and CDR2 FQGNSA. The sample originates from a study of blood T cells in healthy people across ages. Study-wide results and caveats: Naive T cell percentage by flow cytometry tracked strongly with beta diversity.

V is TRBV7-2 and J is TRBJ1-2; 9 nucleotides align to TRBD1. This TCR was recovered from a woman older than 75 in good health. The sequenced sample consisted of blood. The CDR3 is CASSSAGTGNGYTF. CDR3 bases: TGTGCCAGCAGCTCGGCTGGGACAGGGAATGGCTACACCTTC.